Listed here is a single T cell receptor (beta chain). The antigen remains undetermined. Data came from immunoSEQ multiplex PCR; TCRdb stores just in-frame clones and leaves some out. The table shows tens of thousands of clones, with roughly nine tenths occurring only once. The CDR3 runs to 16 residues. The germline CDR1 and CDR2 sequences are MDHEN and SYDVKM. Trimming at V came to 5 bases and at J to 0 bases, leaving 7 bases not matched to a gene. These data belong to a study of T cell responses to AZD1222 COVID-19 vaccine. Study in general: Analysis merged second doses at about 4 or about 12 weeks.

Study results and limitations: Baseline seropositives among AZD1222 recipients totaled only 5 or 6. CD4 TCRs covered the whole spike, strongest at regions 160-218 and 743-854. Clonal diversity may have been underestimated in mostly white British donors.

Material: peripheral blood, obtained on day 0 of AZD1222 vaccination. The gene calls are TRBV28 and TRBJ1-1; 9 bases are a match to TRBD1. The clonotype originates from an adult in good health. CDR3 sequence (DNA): TGTGCCAGCAGTATCCGGACAGGGGATATGAACACTGAAGCTTTCTTT. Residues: CASSIRTGDMNTEAFF.